This TCR beta chain derives from a study of cytomegalovirus exposure and HLA in healthy donors. Turning to the study itself: Tens of millions of unique TCR sequences came from HLA-typed donors in an early release.

This CDR3 contains 14 residues. V gave up 0 bases and J gave up 4 bases, with 9 bases separating them. Germline lookup yields CDR1 KGHSH and CDR2 LQKENI. Study-wide results and caveats: Among TCR sequences, most were rare, though some public TCRs appeared in many donors. In a later analysis, HLA-associated TCR beta chains were more clonally expanded than equally common others.

This clone showed up just a few times. Its antigen is not known. The PCR contained 60 Vbeta and 13 Jbeta primers. Here immunoSEQ multiplex PCR was the method, and the copy in TCRdb shows in-frame clones only, minus some. The table shows 100,000 or so clones, with approximately 72% occurring only once. The TCR sequence derives from a male donor in good health and CMV-seropositive. This rearrangement joins TRBV18 to TRBJ1-1, with a tentative D call TRBD1 (5 bases). Sequencing input: PBMCs. CDR3 residues: CASSPPTGVTEAFF. CDR3 bases: TGTGCCAGCTCACCACCGACGGGGGTCACTGAAGCTTTCTTT. The variable domain in full, completed from reference TRBV18 and TRBJ1-1, reads NAGVMQNPRHLVRRRGQEARLRCSPMKGHSHVYWYRQLPEEGLKFMVYLQKENIIDESGMPKERFSAEFPKEGPSILRIQQVVRGDSAAYFCASSPPTGVTEAFFGQGTRLTVV.